Reported below is one T cell receptor (beta chain). Its antigen remains unknown. The data were produced by immunoSEQ multiplex PCR, yet TCRdb's version contains in-frame clones alone and is incomplete. This table holds 190,000 or so clones, over 85% found once. V lost 2 bases, J lost 1 base, and 5 bases stayed unmatched. The germline CDR1 and CDR2 sequences are MDHEN and SYDVKM. The CDR3 spans 16 residues. This entry belongs to a study of T cell responses to AZD1222 COVID-19 vaccine. Study observations and caveats: Reports indicate that nearly half of spike-specific TCRs are directed at unmutated variant regions. No repertoire was sampled before or during the peak T cell response, only after it.

This specimen consisted of peripheral blood, obtained 28 days after the second AZD1222 dose. The sequence derives from an adult who received the AZD1222 COVID-19 vaccine. The chain combines TRBV28 with TRBJ1-5, with TRBD1 matching over 7 bases. Here the CDR3 reads CASSLDRVRSNQPQHF. The DNA of the CDR3 is TGTGCCAGCAGTTTAGACAGGGTTCGCAGCAATCAGCCCCAGCATTTT.